This TCR beta chain was recovered during a study of shared clonotypes between healthy human individuals. Broader study findings: Clonotypes shared by all four donors outscored non-shared clonotypes in generation probability.

The V end lost 7 bases, the J end lost 0 bases, and 15 bases lay between the germline ends. Germline CDR1 is LNHDA and CDR2 is SQIVND (reference sequence). The CDR3 is made up of 15 amino acids. TCRdb keeps only in-frame clones here, not all; method: immunoSEQ multiplex PCR. The data show 2,100,000 or so clones, with about 94% seen just once and less than 0.15% held by the top ten. Points on this clone: Its antigen remains unidentified.

This receptor was obtained from a man aged 18 to 30 in good health. The sequenced sample consisted of naive CD4+ T cells sorted from blood. This sample's subset: CD45RA+ positively selected. This chain uses TRBV19 with TRBJ1-1; a weak D match, TRBD1 (6 bases). CDR3 DNA sequence: TGTGCCAGTACTAGACAGGATTTTTTGAACACTGAAGCTTTCTTT. Translated, it gives CASTRQDFLNTEAFF.